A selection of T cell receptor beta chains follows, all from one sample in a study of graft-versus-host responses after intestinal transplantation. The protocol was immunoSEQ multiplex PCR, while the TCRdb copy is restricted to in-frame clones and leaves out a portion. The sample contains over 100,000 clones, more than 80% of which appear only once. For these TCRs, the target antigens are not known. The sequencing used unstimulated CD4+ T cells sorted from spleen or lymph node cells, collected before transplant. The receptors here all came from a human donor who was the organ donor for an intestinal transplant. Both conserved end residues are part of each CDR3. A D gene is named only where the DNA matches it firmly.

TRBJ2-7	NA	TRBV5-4	CASSFQGTTYEQYF	TGTGCCAGCAGCTTTCAGGGGACTACCTACGAGCAGTACTTC
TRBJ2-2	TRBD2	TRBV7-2	CASSLEPGGGTGELFF	TGTGCCAGCAGCTTAGAACCCGGCGGGGGCACCGGGGAGCTGTTTTTT
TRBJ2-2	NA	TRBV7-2	CASSVQGAGELFF	TGTGCCAGCAGCGTACAGGGTGCCGGGGAGCTGTTTTTT
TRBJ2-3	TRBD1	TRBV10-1	CASSPGQITDTQYF	TGCGCCAGCAGTCCGGGACAGATCACAGATACGCAGTATTTT
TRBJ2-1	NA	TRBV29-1	CSVLLAPSYNEQFF	TGCAGCGTGCTGCTAGCGCCCTCCTACAATGAGCAGTTCTTC
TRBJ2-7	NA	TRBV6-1	CASSGWGSSYEQYF	TGTGCCAGCAGTGGATGGGGGAGCTCCTACGAGCAGTACTTC
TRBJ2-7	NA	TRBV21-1	CASSERSSRYEQYF	TGTGCCAGCAGCGAACGGTCCAGCCGCTACGAGCAGTACTTC
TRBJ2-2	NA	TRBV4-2	CASSQGSAATGELFF	TGTGCCAGCAGCCAAGGTTCCGCGGCCACCGGGGAGCTGTTTTTT
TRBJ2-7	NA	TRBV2	CAAASEGYEQYF	TGTGCCGCTGCCAGTGAGGGATACGAGCAGTACTTC
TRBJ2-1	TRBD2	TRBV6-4	CASKERDFHNEQFF	TGTGCCAGCAAGGAGCGGGATTTTCACAATGAGCAGTTCTTC
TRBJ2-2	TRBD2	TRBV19	CASSILAGGPLNTGELFF	TGTGCCAGTAGTATACTAGCGGGAGGACCTTTGAACACCGGGGAGCTGTTTTTT
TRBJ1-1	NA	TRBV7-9	CASSLVDSEAFF	TGTGCCAGCAGCTTAGTAGACAGTGAAGCTTTCTTT
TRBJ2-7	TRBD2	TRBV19	CASSTSGRAWAYEQYF	TGTGCCAGTAGTACTAGCGGGAGGGCTTGGGCCTACGAGCAGTACTTC
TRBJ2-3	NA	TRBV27	CASSFKMSTDTQYF	TGTGCCAGCAGTTTTAAGATGTCCACAGATACGCAGTATTTT
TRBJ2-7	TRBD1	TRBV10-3	CAISESTGGNRYEQYF	TGTGCCATCAGTGAGTCCACAGGGGGTAATCGCTACGAGCAGTACTTC
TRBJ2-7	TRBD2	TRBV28	CASSPGEGYEQYF	TGTGCCAGCAGTCCCGGGGAGGGCTACGAGCAGTACTTC